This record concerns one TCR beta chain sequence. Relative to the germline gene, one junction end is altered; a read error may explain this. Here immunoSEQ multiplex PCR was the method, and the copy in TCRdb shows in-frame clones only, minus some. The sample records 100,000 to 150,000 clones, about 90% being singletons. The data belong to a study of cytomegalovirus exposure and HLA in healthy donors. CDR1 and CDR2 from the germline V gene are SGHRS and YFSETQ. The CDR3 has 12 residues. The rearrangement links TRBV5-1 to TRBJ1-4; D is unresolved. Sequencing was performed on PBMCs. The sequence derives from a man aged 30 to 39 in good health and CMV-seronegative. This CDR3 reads CASSLDGEKLFF. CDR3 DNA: TGCGCCAGCAGTTTGGACGGTGAAAAACTGTTTTTT.